These T cell receptor beta chains were read from a single sample in a study of T cells after yellow fever vaccination. TCRdb itself ran the 5' RACE reads through MiXCR, one entry per CDR3 protein. The sample includes over 45,000 distinct CDR3 sequences, approximately 6% of them seen just once. This specimen was PBMCs, either bulk or a sorted T-cell subset (CD4+, CD8+, memory, or dextramer-sorted; not recorded which), taken on the day of the yellow fever booster vaccination. These receptors all come from a man between 18 and 35 years old who received the YFV17D yellow fever vaccine. Both conserved end residues are part of each CDR3. Fields, in order: clone size, V gene, J gene, D gene, CDR3 DNA, CDR3 protein. A D gene is named only where the DNA matches it firmly. Expanded clones are given a class, and other clones once, few, many or no size at all.

many	TRBV7-9	TRBJ1-1	NA	TGTGCCAGCAGCCAGGGAACTGAAGCTTTCTTT	CASSQGTEAFF
few	TRBV6-5	TRBJ2-2	NA	TGTGCCATCGCGCCAGGGGGGACCGGGGAGCTGTTTTTT	CAIAPGGTGELFF
many	TRBV7-9	TRBJ2-7	NA	TGTGCCAGCAGCGGGGTAATCTGGCACGAGCAGTACTTC	CASSGVIWHEQYF
many	TRBV7-9	TRBJ2-2	NA	TGTGCCAGCAGCGGACCCAGAGGTCTGAACACCGGGGAGCTGTTTTTT	CASSGPRGLNTGELFF
NA	TRBV10-3	TRBJ2-3	NA	TGTGCCATCAGTAAATCCGAAGATACGCAGTATTTT	CAISKSEDTQYF
NA	TRBV12-3/TRBV12-4	TRBJ2-1	TRBD2	TGTGCCAGCAGCCAACTAGCGGGGGGAAACTCCTACAATGAGCAGTTCTTC	CASSQLAGGNSYNEQFF
few	TRBV20-1	TRBJ1-2	NA	TGCAGTGCGGACCCCCGGGGGGGGGATGGCTACACCTTC	CSADPRGGDGYTF
many	TRBV11-2	TRBJ2-7	TRBD1	TGTGCCAGCGGGCTCGGGACAGGGCGTTACGAGCAGTACTTC	CASGLGTGRYEQYF
few	TRBV7-3	TRBJ2-3	TRBD2	TGTGCCAGCAGCTCCAGCGGGGGGGCCGACTGGGATACGCAGTATTTT	CASSSSGGADWDTQYF
NA	TRBV2	TRBJ1-2	NA	TGTGCCAGCGGTCGGGGTGTTGCAGGGGATAACTATGGCTACACCTTC	CASGRGVAGDNYGYTF